The 9 T cell receptor beta chains below come from one sample, sequenced in a study of blood T cell repertoires in COVID-19. TCRdb's copy holds only in-frame clones and misses some; the assay was immunoSEQ multiplex PCR. Among a few hundred thousand clones listed, about 90% were seen once. Sequencing was carried out using peripheral blood. The receptors shown here come from a woman in her twenties or thirties with COVID-19, enrolled during active disease.

The CDR3 region has the DNA TGTGCCAGTAGTATTCGGCCGACAGGGGCGCGAGAAAAACTGTTTTTT. Translated: CASSIRPTGAREKLFF. V gene TRBV19 combines with J gene TRBJ1-4; 8 bases are a match to TRBD1. Germline CDR1 LNHDA, CDR2 SQIVND (reference sequence). There are 16 residues in the CDR3. Trimming cost V 3 bases and J 8 bases; bases outside gene matches: 11.

The CDR3 region is CASSELSVAAEQETQYF. The CDR3 DNA reads as TGTGCCAGCAGTGAGTTATCCGTAGCGGCAGAACAAGAGACCCAGTACTTC. The chain links TRBV2 to TRBJ2-5; D may be TRBD2 (6 bases). V lost 3 bases and J 2 bases, leaving 19 bases between the germline ends. Germline V lookup: CDR1 SNHLY, CDR2 FYNNEI. The CDR3 sequence is 17 residues long.

The chain uses TRBV27 and TRBJ1-1, with 9 bases fitting TRBD1. Germline V gene data show CDR1 as MNHEY and CDR2 as SMNVEV (reference sequence). Losses at the gene ends were 6 bases for V and 1 base for J; bases not matched to a gene: 9. The CDR3 runs 16 residues. CDR3 nucleotides: TGTGCCAGCAGCTTAGGGACAGGGCTAGGGAACACTGAAGCTTTCTTT. Residues: CASSLGTGLGNTEAFF.

V usage is TRBV6-2 or TRBV6-3 and J usage is TRBJ1-4; D remains unclear. CDR1 is MNHEY and CDR2 is SVGEGT in the germline V gene. Trimming removed 5 bases at V and 8 bases at J, with 6 bases between. This CDR3 comprises 11 residues. CDR3 residues: CASSRREKLFF. The DNA of the CDR3 is TGTGCCAGCAGTCGGCGGGAAAAACTGTTTTTT.

J is TRBJ2-3 and V is TRBV13; possible D gene TRBD2, 5 bases. This CDR3 contains 15 residues. The germline CDR1 and CDR2 sequences are PRHDT and FYEKMQ (reference sequence). Trimming left V 3 bases short and J 2 bases short, with 12 bases between. DNA for the CDR3: TGTGCCAGCAGCTTCGAACCGGGGAACACAGATACGCAGTATTTT. Its translation is CASSFEPGNTDTQYF.

The chain carries TRBV4-1 and TRBJ2-3; D is undetermined. V dropped 2 bases and J dropped 4 bases, with 16 bases sitting between them. The CDR3 has 16 residues. Germline loops: CDR1 MGHRA, CDR2 YSYEKL. The CDR3 DNA reads as TGCGCCAGCAGCCAAACAGCCTCTCCAAGCCCAGATACGCAGTATTTT. Translation: CASSQTASPSPDTQYF.

To note about this clone: This sample includes further DNA sequences coding for the same CDR3. The CDR3 DNA reads TGTGCCAGCTCACCAAGGACAGGGTTGAACACTGAAGCTTTCTTT. It encodes CASSPRTGLNTEAFF. The V gene is TRBV18, the J gene TRBJ1-1, with TRBD1 matching 8 bases. Unmatched junction bases numbered 2, after V lost 2 bases and J lost 0 bases. In germline, CDR1 is KGHSH, CDR2 LQKENI. This CDR3 is built from 15 residues.

The rearrangement links TRBV15 to TRBJ2-1; D gene ambiguous. The length of the CDR3 is 14 residues. Trimming shortened V by 0 bases and J by 7 bases, and 10 bases separated the two germline ends. The V gene's germline CDR1 is LNHNV and CDR2 YYDKDF (reference sequence). The CDR3 nucleotides are TGTGCCACCAGCAGAGATATGGCTTATAATGAGCAGTTCTTC. This translates into CATSRDMAYNEQFF. Full variable domain (rest looked up from reference TRBV15 and TRBJ2-1): DAMVIQNPRYQVTQFGKPVTLSCSQTLNHNVMYWYQQKSSQAPKLLFHYYDKDFNNEADTPDNFQSRRPNTSFCFLDIRSPGLGDTAMYLCATSRDMAYNEQFFGPGTRLTVL.

This rearrangement joins TRBV5-6 to TRBJ2-2, with a possible D match to TRBD2 (5 bases). The germline CDR1 and CDR2 sequences are SGHDT and YYEEEE. Trimming cost V 1 base and J 1 base, with 11 bases left between them. CDR3 length: 16 residues. DNA of the CDR3: TGTGCCAGCAGCTTGCGAGTCGGGGTGAACACCGGGGAGCTGTTTTTT. Encoded protein: CASSLRVGVNTGELFF.